A selection of T cell receptor beta chains follows, all from one sample in a study of T cell responses to AZD1222 COVID-19 vaccine. Some clones are missing from TCRdb's copy, which holds only in-frame ones; the method was immunoSEQ multiplex PCR. The sample contains 93,000 or so clones, around 91% of which appear only once. This material consisted of peripheral blood, taken on day 0 of AZD1222 vaccination. All receptors come from an adult in good health. Each CDR3 is given with its conserved first and last residue. Fields, in order: V gene, clone size, J gene, D gene, CDR3 DNA, CDR3 protein. A D gene is named only where the DNA matches it firmly. The size of a clone is reported for some rows only, either as once, few or many, or as a class for expanded clones.

TRBV27	-	TRBJ1-5	TRBD1	TGTGCCAGCAGTTTCGGCGGGACAGCGTCGATTTCGCCCCAGCATTTT	CASSFGGTASISPQHF
TRBV21-1	-	TRBJ2-7	-	TGTGCCAGCAGCAAAGGGGTCAGGGGGGCGTACGAGCAGTACTTC	CASSKGVRGAYEQYF
TRBV5-6	once	TRBJ1-1	-	TGTGCCAGCAGCTTGGGGGCGGCGGCTTTCTTT	CASSLGAAAFF
TRBV3-1/TRBV3-2	-	TRBJ2-2	-	TGTGCCAGCAGTCCAGGGGCCGGGGAGCTGTTTTTT	CASSPGAGELFF
TRBV7-2	few	TRBJ2-1	-	TGTGCCAGCAGCTTAGACCCGGGGCCGGTTGAGCAGTTCTTC	CASSLDPGPVEQFF
TRBV6-5	-	TRBJ2-7	-	TGTGCCAGCAGTTACTCGAGGGGGGGGTCCCCCTACGAGCAGTACTTC	CASSYSRGGSPYEQYF
TRBV6-5	-	TRBJ2-7	-	TGTGCCAGCAGAACAACCCAGGGGTACAACTACGAGCAGTACTTC	CASRTTQGYNYEQYF
TRBV21-1	-	TRBJ2-3	-	TGTGCCAGCACCGAGACAAACACCCCCACAGATACGCAGTATTTT	CASTETNTPTDTQYF
TRBV5-1	-	TRBJ2-5	-	TGCGCCAGCAGCCGGTACCAAGAGACCCAGTACTTC	CASSRYQETQYF
TRBV29-1	-	TRBJ2-7	-	TGCAGCGTCAGCGCCGTTGGGTCCTACGAGCAGTACTTC	CSVSAVGSYEQYF
TRBV28	-	TRBJ2-7	-	TGTGCCAGCAGTTTAGGGGGCGGGTACGAGCAGTACTTC	CASSLGGGYEQYF
TRBV2	-	TRBJ2-7	-	TGTGCCACCTCCATATACCGCCAGGAATTCTTTCCCCCAACACTCGGGGAGCAGTACTTC	CATSIYRQEFFPPTLGEQYF
TRBV2	-	TRBJ2-5	-	TGTGCCAGCCGCACGGGGTTCCAAGAGACCCAGTACTTC	CASRTGFQETQYF
TRBV5-8	-	TRBJ1-5	-	TGTGCCAGCAGCGTCCGGGACGGAGCAAATCAGCCCCAGCATTTT	CASSVRDGANQPQHF
TRBV30	-	TRBJ1-3	-	TGTGCCTGGAGTGTCGTGGTCGCCAACACCATATATTTT	CAWSVVVANTIYF
TRBV28	-	TRBJ2-7	-	TGTGCCAGCAGTCCCCAGGCGCTTCTCTCCGTTTACGAGCAGTACTTC	CASSPQALLSVYEQYF
TRBV4-1	-	TRBJ1-5	-	TGCGCCAGCAGCCTTGGTTCAGGGCGTAGCAATCAGCCCCAGCATTTT	CASSLGSGRSNQPQHF
TRBV4-2	-	TRBJ2-1	-	TGTGCCAGCAGCCAAGTTCCCCAGAATGAGCAGTTCTTC	CASSQVPQNEQFF
TRBV7-8	-	TRBJ1-6	-	TGTGCCAGCAGCTTATCCGGCAGCTCCTATAATTCACCCCTCCACTTT	CASSLSGSSYNSPLHF
TRBV3-1/TRBV3-2	-	TRBJ1-1	TRBD1	TGTGCCAGCAGCTCCAAAGGGACAGCTGAAGCTTTCTTT	CASSSKGTAEAFF
TRBV28	-	TRBJ2-3	-	TGTGCCAGCCTTCGAGGGGAAGATACGCAGTATTTT	CASLRGEDTQYF
TRBV7-9	-	TRBJ2-1	-	TGTGCCAGCAGCTTAGCGTGGAGCTCCTACAATGAGCAGTTCTTC	CASSLAWSSYNEQFF
TRBV7-8	-	TRBJ2-7	-	TGTGCCAGCAGCTTAGTAGCGCAGAACTACGAGCAGTACTTC	CASSLVAQNYEQYF
TRBV21-1	-	TRBJ1-4	-	TGTGCCAGCAGCAAAGGAGGTCTTACCCCTGCAACTAATGAAAAACTGTTTTTT	CASSKGGLTPATNEKLFF
TRBV4-2	-	TRBJ2-3	TRBD2	TGTGCCAGCAGCCAAGGATTCGGACTAGCGGGTGACACAGATACGCAGTATTTT	CASSQGFGLAGDTDTQYF
TRBV19	-	TRBJ2-7	-	TGTGCCAGTAGTATAAGGGGTAGCGGCTCCTACGAGCAGTACTTC	CASSIRGSGSYEQYF
TRBV19	-	TRBJ2-1	TRBD2	TGTGCCAGCTCCGGGGGGGGTATCAATGAGCAGTTCTTC	CASSGGGINEQFF
TRBV6-5	-	TRBJ2-1	-	TGTGCCAGCAGTAGGGGGGCCCACACCTACAATGAGCAGTTCTTC	CASSRGAHTYNEQFF
TRBV20-1	-	TRBJ1-2	-	TGCAGTGCTCGAATGGACACGGAGATCTTC	CSARMDTEIF
TRBV5-6	-	TRBJ1-2	TRBD1	TGTGCCAGCAGCTCGCCCTTAGGGACAGGGGCAATCGGGTATGGCTACACCTTC	CASSSPLGTGAIGYGYTF
TRBV29-1	-	TRBJ1-2	TRBD1	TGCAGCGTTGAGGGTAGGGGGCTCGGCTATGGCTACACCTTC	CSVEGRGLGYGYTF
TRBV6-5	-	TRBJ2-3	-	TGTGCCAGCAAGCCCCTGGGGCCCACAGATACGCAGTATTTT	CASKPLGPTDTQYF
TRBV19	-	TRBJ1-6	-	TGTGCCAGTAGTATACGAGGGGATAATTCACCCCTCCACTTT	CASSIRGDNSPLHF
TRBV4-2	-	TRBJ2-3	-	TGTGCCAGCAGCCAAGACCCGGGTTACACAGATACGCAGTATTTT	CASSQDPGYTDTQYF
TRBV30	-	TRBJ1-5	TRBD1	TGTGCCTGGAGTGAGGAGACAGGGTACAATCAGCCCCAGCATTTT	CAWSEETGYNQPQHF
TRBV9	-	TRBJ2-3	-	TGTGCCAGCAGTAAGAGATCTAGCACAGATACGCAGTATTTT	CASSKRSSTDTQYF
TRBV14	-	TRBJ1-1	TRBD1	TGTGCCAGCAGCCGCACAGGGGGCTTCACTGAAGCTTTCTTT	CASSRTGGFTEAFF
TRBV30	once	TRBJ1-1	-	TGTGCCTGGAGGTTGGGACTGCACACTGAAGCTTTCTTT	CAWRLGLHTEAFF
TRBV4-1	-	TRBJ2-1	-	TGCGCCAGCAGCCAAGATGACCGAGCCTACAATGAGCAGTTCTTC	CASSQDDRAYNEQFF
TRBV18	-	TRBJ1-5	-	TGTGCCAGCTCACTAAAATATAGCAATCAGCCCCAGCATTTT	CASSLKYSNQPQHF
TRBV10-1	-	TRBJ2-2	-	TGCGCCAGCACTGCCTGCGGGGCCGGCACCGGGGAGCTGTTTTTT	CASTACGAGTGELFF
TRBV29-1	few	TRBJ2-7	-	TGCAGCGTTGAAACCAGGGGCAATTCCTACGAGCAGTACTTC	CSVETRGNSYEQYF
TRBV5-4	-	TRBJ2-7	-	TGTGCCAGCAGCTTAATAGGCCAGGGCGCCTACGAGCAGTACTTC	CASSLIGQGAYEQYF